This T cell receptor beta chain derives from a study of spatial heterogeneity in lung cancer. For the study at large: On average, each unique TCR and UMI combination appeared more than ten times in raw reads. Study-wide findings and caveats: At tumor resection, ubiquitous expanded TCRs were detected in blood more often than later.

The CDR3 runs to 13 residues. Germline values: CDR1 SQVTM, CDR2 ANQGSEA. TCRdb re-analysed the 5' RACE reads in MiXCR, keeping a single row per CDR3 protein. This sample has tens of thousands of distinct CDR3 sequences, with less than 9% found just once. This clonotype was recorded at least ten times. The antigen remains undetermined. Time point reported: sample taken at primary tumor resection. Whole RNA was taken from tumor, nontumor lung or frozen PBMC; it was then sequenced unsorted. The donors, about 78 patients with untreated early-stage non-small cell lung cancer, provided the samples. The TCR was taken from a female donor with early-stage non-small cell lung cancer. This rearrangement joins TRBV29-1 to TRBJ2-1; TRBD1 or TRBD2 may be the D gene (5 bases each). The sequences come from PBMCs, collected at surgery. Here the CDR3 DNA reads TGCAGTCTGGGCAGGGACGCCTACAATGAGCAGTTCTTC. Translation: CSLGRDAYNEQFF.